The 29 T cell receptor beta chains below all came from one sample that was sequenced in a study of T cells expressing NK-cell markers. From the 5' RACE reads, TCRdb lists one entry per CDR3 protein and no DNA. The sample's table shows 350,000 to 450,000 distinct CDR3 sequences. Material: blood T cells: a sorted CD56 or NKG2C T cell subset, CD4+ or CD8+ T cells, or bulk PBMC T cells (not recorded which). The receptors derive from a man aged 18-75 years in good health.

This chain's CDR3 is CASSLIGGLDNEQFF. The rearrangement links TRBV7-9 to TRBJ2-1; absent DNA, TCRdb's TRBD1 call cannot be checked. The CDR3 consists of 15 residues. Germline CDR1 reads SEHNR; CDR2 reads FQNEAQ (reference sequence).

The CDR3 loop reads CASSDRGLNLGDEQFF. The chain carries TRBV2 and TRBJ2-1; there is no DNA to check the TCRdb D call of TRBD2. The CDR3 consists of 16 residues. The germline V gene encodes CDR1 SNHLY and CDR2 FYNNEI.

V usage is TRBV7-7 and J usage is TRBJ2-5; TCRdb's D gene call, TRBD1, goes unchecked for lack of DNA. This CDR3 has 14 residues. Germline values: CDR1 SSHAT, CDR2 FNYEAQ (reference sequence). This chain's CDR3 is CASSAGTDTETQYF.

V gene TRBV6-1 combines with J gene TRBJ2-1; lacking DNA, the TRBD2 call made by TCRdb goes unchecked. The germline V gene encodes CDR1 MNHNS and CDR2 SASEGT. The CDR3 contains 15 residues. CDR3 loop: CASSATSGGDNEQFF.

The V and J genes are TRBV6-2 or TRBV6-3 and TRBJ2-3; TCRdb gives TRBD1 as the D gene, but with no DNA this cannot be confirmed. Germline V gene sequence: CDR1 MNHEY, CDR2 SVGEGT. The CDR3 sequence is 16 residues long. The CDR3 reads CASSPGARTSTDTQYF.

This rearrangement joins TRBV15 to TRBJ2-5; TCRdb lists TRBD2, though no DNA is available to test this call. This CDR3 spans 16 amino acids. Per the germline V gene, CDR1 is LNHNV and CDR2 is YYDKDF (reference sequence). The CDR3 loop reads CATSRDQTGLAGTQYF.

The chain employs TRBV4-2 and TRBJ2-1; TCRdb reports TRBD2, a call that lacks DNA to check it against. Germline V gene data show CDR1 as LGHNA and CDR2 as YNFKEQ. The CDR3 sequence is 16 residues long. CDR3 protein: CASSPFGTSGFNEQFF.

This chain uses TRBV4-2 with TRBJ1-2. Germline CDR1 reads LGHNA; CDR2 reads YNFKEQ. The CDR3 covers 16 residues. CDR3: CASSQDWAVSNYGYTF.

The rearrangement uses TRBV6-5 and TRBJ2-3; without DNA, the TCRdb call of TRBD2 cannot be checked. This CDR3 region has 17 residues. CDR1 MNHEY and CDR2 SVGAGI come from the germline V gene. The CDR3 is CASSYSMVAGNTDTQYF.

CDR3 amino acids: CASSERGHANTGELFF. The chain uses TRBV12-3 or TRBV12-4 and TRBJ2-2; no DNA is available, so the TRBD1 call from TCRdb remains unchecked. There are 16 residues in the CDR3.

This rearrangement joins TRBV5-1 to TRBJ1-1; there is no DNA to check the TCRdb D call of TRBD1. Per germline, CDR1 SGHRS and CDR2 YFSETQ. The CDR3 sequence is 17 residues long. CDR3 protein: CASRGRDRESGGTEAFF.

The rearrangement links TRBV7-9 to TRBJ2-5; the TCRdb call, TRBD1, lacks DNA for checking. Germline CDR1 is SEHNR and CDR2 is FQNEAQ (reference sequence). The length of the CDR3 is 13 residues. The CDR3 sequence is CASSGQSQETQYF.

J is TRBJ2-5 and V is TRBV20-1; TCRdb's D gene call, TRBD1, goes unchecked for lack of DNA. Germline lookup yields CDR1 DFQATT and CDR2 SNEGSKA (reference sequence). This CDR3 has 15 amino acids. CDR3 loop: CSARDNGAGVETQYF.

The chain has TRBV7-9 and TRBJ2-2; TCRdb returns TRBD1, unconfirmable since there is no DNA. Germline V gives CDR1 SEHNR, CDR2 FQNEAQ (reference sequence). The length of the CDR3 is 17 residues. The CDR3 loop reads CASIRDGAVGDTGELFF.

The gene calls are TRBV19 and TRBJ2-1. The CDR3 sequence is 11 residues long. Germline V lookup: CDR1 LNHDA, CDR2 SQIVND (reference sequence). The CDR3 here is CASSISREQFF. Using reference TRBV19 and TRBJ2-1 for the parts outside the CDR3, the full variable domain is DGGITQSPKYLFRKEGQNVTLSCEQNLNHDAMYWYRQDPGQGLRLIYYSQIVNDFQKGDIAEGYSVSREKKESFPLTVTSAQKNPTAFYLCASSISREQFFGPGTRLTVL.

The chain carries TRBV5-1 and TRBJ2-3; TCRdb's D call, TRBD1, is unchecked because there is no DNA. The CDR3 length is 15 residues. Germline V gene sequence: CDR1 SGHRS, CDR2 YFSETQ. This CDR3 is CASSLNDGQKDTQYF.

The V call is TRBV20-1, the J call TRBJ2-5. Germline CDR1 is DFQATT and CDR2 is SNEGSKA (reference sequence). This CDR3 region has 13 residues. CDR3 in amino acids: CSARVNSMETQYF.

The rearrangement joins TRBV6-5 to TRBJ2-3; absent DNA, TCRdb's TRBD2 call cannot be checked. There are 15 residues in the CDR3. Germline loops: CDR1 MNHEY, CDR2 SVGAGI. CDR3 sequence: CASSHRGGRQDTQYF.

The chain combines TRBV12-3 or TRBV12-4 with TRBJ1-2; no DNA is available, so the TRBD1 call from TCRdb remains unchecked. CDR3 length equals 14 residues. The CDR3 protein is CASTSGGLNYGYTF.

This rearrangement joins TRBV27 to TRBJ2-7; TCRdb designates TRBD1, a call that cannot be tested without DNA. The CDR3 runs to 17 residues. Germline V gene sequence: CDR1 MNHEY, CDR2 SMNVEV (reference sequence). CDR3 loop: CASSLSLSGAKFYEQYF.

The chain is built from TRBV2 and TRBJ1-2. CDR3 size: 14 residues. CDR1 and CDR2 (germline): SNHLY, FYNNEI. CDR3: CASSWEEANYGYTF.

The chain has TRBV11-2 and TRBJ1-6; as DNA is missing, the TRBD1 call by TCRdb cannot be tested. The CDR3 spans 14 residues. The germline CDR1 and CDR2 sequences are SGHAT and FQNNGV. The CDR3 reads CASSLGTVISPLHF.

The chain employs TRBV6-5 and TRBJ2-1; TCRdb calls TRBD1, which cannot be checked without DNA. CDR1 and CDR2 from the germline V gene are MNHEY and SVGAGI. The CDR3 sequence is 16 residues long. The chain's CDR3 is CASSYSPGRSYNEQFF.

CDR3 sequence: CASTLDGGSYNEQFF. This chain links TRBV5-5 with TRBJ2-1. CDR1 and CDR2 from the germline V gene are SGHKS and YYEKEE (reference sequence). The CDR3 is made up of 15 amino acids. The full variable domain, its missing parts supplied by reference TRBV5-5 and TRBJ2-1, is DAGVTQSPTHLIKTRGQQVTLRCSPISGHKSVSWYQQVLGQGPQFIFQYYEKEERGRGNFPDRFSARQFPNYSSELNVNALLLGDSALYLCASTLDGGSYNEQFFGPGTRLTVL.

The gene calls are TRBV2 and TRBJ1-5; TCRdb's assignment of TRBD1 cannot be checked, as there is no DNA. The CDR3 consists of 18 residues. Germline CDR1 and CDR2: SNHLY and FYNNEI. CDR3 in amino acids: CASTRERPGPLSNQPQHF.

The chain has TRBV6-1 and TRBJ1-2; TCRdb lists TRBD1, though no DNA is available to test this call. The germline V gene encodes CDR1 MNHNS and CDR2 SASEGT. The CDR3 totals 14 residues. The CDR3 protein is CASRKSVGGYGYTF.

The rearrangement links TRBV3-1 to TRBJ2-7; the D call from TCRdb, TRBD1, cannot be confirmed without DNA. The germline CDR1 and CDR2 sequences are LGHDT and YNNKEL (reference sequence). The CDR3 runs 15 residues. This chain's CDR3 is CASSQWGAALYEQYF.

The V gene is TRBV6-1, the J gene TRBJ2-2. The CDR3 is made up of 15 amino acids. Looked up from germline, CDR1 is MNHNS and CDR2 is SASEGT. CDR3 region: CASRRTSWGTGELFF.

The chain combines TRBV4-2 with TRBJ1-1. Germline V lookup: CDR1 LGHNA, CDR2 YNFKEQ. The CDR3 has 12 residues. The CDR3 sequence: CASSHMGGEAFF.